This TCR beta chain comes out of a study of PD-1 blockade in classical Hodgkin lymphoma. Study results and caveats: As was reported, newly diagnosed patients showed lower baseline TCR diversity than healthy donors did.

CDR1 is SGHRS, CDR2 YFSETQ, per germline. The CDR3 extends over 16 amino acids. The V gene end was trimmed by 4 bases and the J gene end by 1 base; junction bases not matched to a gene: 7. Some clones are missing from TCRdb's copy, which holds only in-frame ones; the method was immunoSEQ multiplex PCR. Here the sample spans about 63,000 clones, roughly 91% being singletons. A word on this clone: As yet, its antigen is unknown.

Relapse after autologous stem cell transplantation occurred in every patient, and brentuximab vedotin exposure varied. This receptor was identified in a human donor with classical Hodgkin lymphoma. The chain links TRBV5-1 to TRBJ2-5; TRBD2 aligns across 10 bases. The starting material was peripheral blood mononuclear cells (PBMCs), obtained before the second cycle of nivolumab. The CDR3 DNA reads TGCGCCAGCAGCCGGTCCCAGCGGGGGGGCCAAGAGACCCAGTACTTC. Translated: CASSRSQRGGQETQYF. Supplemented by reference TRBV5-1 and TRBJ2-5, the full variable domain reads KAGVTQTPRYLIKTRGQQVTLSCSPISGHRSVSWYQQTPGQGLQFLFEYFSETQRNKGNFPGRFSGRQFSNSRSEMNVSTLELGDSALYLCASSRSQRGGQETQYFGPGTRLLVL.